This TCR beta chain was obtained from a study of graft-versus-host responses after intestinal transplantation. The overall study: Among the recipients, transplants were multivisceral, liver-intestinal, or isolated intestinal. Study-level points and caveats: Peak circulating GvH clone levels were associated with early post-transplant HvG declines.

The repertoire was sequenced with immunoSEQ multiplex PCR; TCRdb's copy has only in-frame clones and lacks some. The sample lists approximately 86,000 clones; roughly nine tenths were seen once. To note about this clone: Its antigen remains unknown.

V was shortened by 0 bases and J by 8 bases, with 16 bases between the two germline ends. In germline, CDR1 is MNHEY, CDR2 SVGAGI. CDR3 length equals 15 residues. V usage is TRBV6-5 and J usage is TRBJ1-2; D may be TRBD1 (6 bases). The TCR was taken from a human donor who received an intestinal transplant. The starting material was unstimulated CD4+ T cells sorted from spleen or lymph node cells, obtained before intestinal transplant. CDR3 sequence (DNA): TGTGCCAGCAGTTACTCGGTACTACCAGGGGACGGCTACACCTTC. This sequence encodes CASSYSVLPGDGYTF.